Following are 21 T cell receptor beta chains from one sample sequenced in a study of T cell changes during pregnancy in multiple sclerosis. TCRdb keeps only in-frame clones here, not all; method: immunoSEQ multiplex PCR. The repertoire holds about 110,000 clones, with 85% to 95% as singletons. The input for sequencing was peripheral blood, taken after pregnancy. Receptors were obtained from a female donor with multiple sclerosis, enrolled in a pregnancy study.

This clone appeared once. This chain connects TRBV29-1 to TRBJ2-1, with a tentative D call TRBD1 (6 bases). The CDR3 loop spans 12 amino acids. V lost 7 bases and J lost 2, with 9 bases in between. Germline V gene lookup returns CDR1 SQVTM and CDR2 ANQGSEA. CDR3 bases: TGCAGCGGGACAGATCCCTACAATGAGCAGTTCTTC. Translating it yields CSGTDPYNEQFF.

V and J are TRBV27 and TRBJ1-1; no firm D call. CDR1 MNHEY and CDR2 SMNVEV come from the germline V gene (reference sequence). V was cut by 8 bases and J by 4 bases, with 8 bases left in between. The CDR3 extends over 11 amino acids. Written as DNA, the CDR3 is TGTGCCAGCGCCTCGGGCACTGAAGCTTTCTTT. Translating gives CASASGTEAFF.

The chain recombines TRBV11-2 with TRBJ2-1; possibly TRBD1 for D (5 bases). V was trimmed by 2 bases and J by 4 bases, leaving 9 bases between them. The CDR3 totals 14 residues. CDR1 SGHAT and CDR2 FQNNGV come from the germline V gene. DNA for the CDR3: TGTGCCAGCAGCTTAACAGGACCATACAATGAGCAGTTCTTC. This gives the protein CASSLTGPYNEQFF.

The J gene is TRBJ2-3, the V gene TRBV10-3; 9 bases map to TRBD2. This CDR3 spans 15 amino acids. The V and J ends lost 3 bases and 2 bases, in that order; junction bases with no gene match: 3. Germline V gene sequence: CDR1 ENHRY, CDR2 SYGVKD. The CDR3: CAISDKRGVTDTQYF. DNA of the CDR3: TGTGCCATCAGTGATAAGCGGGGGGTCACAGATACGCAGTATTTT.

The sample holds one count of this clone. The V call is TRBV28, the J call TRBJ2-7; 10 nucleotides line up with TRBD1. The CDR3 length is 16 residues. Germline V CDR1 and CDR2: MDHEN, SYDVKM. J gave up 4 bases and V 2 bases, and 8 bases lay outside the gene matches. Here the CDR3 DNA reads TGTGCCAGCAGTTTAGATCTGACAGGGGGCGTTTACGAGCAGTACTTC. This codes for CASSLDLTGGVYEQYF.

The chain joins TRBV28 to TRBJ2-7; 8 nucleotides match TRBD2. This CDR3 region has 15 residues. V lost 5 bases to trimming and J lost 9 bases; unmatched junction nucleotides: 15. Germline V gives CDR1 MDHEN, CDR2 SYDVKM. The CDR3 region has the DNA TGTGCCAGCAGTGTTGCCCTAGCGGGTATGAAGATGCAGTACTTC. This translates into CASSVALAGMKMQYF.

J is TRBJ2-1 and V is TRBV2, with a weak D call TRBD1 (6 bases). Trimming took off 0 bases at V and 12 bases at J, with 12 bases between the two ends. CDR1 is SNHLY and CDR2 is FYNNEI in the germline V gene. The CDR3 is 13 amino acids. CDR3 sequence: CASSEAQGLGQFF. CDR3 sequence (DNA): TGTGCCAGCAGTGAAGCGCAGGGGCTTGGGCAGTTCTTC.

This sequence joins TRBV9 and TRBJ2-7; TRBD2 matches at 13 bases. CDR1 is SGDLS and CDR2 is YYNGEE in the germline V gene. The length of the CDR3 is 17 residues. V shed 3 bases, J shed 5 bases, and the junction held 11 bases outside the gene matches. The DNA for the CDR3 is TGTGCCAGCAGCGGATGGACTAGCGGGGGTCCTTCGCACGAGCAGTACTTC. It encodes CASSGWTSGGPSHEQYF.

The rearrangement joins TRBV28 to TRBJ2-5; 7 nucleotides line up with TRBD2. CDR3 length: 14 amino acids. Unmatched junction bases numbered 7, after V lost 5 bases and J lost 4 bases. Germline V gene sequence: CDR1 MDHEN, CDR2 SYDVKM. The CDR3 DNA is TGTGCCAGCAGTCCAACTAGCGTCCCAGAGACCCAGTACTTC. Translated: CASSPTSVPETQYF.

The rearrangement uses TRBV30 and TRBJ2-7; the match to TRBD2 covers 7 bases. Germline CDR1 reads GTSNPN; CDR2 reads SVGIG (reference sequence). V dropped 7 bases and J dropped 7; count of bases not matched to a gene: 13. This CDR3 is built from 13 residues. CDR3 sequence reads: CASTGEGPLEQYF. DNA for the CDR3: TGTGCCTCAACGGGGGAGGGCCCTTTGGAGCAGTACTTC. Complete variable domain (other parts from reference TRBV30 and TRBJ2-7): SQTIHQWPATLVQPVGSPLSLECTVEGTSNPNLYWYRQAAGRGLQLLFYSVGIGQISSEVPQNLSASRPQDRQFILSSKKLLLSDSGFYLCASTGEGPLEQYFGPGTRLTVT.

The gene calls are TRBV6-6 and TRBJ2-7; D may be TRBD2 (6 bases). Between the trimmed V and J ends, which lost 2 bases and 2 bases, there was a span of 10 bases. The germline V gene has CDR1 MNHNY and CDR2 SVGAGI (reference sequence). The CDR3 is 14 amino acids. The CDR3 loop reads CASSYLRGTYEQYF. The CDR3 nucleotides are TGTGCCAGCAGTTACCTACGGGGGACCTACGAGCAGTACTTC.

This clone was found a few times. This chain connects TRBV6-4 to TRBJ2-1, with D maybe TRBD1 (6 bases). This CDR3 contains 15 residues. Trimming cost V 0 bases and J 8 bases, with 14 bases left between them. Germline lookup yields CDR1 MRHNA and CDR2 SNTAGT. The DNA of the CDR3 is TGTGCCAGCAGTGACTCGACAACAGGGTTCGATGAGCAGTTCTTC. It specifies CASSDSTTGFDEQFF.

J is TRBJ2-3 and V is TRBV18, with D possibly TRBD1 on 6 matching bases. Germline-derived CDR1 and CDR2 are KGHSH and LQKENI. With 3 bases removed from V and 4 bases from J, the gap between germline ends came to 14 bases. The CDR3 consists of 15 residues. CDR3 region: CASSPGAGAADTQYF. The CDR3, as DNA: TGTGCCAGCTCACCCGGAGCAGGGGCGGCAGATACGCAGTATTTT.

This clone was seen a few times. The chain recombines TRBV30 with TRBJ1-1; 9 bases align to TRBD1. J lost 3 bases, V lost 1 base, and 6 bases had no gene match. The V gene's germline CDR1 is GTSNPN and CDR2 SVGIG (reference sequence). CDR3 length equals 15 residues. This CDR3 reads CAWSAPGQGHTEAFF. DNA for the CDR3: TGTGCCTGGAGTGCGCCGGGACAGGGTCACACTGAAGCTTTCTTT.

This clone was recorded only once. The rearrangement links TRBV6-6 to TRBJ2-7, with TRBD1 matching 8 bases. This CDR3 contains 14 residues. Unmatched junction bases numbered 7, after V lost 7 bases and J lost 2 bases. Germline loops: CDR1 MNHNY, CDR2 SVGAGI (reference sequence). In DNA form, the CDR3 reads TGTGCCAGCAAACAGGGGGAACCTACCTACGAGCAGTACTTC. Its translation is CASKQGEPTYEQYF.

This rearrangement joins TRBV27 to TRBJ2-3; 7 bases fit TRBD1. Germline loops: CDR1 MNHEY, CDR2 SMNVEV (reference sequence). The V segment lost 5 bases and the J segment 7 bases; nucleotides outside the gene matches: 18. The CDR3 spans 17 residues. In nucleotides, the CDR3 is TGTGCCAGCAGTAGCCGGCAGGGGGTCCCCTACAGCAATACGCAGTATTTT. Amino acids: CASSSRQGVPYSNTQYF.

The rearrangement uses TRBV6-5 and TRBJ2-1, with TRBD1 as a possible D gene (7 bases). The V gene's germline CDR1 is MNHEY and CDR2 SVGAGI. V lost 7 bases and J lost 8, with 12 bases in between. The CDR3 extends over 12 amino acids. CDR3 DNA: TGTGCCAGCATCGGAGGGGGCGATGAGCAGTTCTTC. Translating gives CASIGGGDEQFF.

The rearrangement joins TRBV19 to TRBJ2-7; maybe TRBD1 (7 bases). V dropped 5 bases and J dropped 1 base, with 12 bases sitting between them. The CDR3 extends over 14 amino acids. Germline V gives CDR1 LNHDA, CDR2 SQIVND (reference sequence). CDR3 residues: CASSPTGRSYEQYF. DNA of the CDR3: TGTGCCAGTAGTCCGACAGGGAGGTCCTACGAGCAGTACTTC.

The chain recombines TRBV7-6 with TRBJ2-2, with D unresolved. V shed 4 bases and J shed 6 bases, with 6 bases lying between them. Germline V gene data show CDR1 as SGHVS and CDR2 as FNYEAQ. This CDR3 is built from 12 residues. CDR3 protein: CASSSFSGELFF. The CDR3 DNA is TGTGCCAGCAGCTCCTTTTCCGGGGAGCTGTTTTTT.

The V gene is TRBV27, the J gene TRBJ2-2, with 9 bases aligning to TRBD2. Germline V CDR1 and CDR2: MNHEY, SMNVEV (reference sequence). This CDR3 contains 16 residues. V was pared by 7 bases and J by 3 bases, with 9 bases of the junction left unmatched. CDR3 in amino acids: CASKRREGLDTGELFF. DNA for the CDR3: TGTGCCAGCAAGAGGCGGGAGGGATTAGACACCGGGGAGCTGTTTTTT.

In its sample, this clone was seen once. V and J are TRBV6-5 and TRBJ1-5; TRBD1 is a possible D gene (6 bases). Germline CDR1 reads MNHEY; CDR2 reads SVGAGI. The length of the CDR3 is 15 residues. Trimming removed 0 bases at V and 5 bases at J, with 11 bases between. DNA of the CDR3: TGTGCCAGCAGTTACTCGAGGGACATGGATCAGCCCCAGCATTTT. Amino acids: CASSYSRDMDQPQHF.